This is a list of T cell receptor beta chains from one sample in a study of CD8+CD57+ T cells in acquired aplastic anemia. TCRdb used MiXCR to reprocess the reads, holding one entry per CDR3 protein. The sample yields about 220,000 distinct CDR3 sequences, 34% seen once. Sequencing used sorted CD4+, CD8+, or CD8+CD57+ T cells (not recorded which) from PBMCs. The receptors come from a human donor in good health, serving as a control. The CDR3 runs from the conserved cysteine through the conserved F or W. A D gene is named only where the DNA matches it firmly. Some rows have no size entry. The others give once, few or many, or a class for an expanded clone.

V gene,clone size,D gene,J gene,CDR3 length,CDR3 DNA,CDR3 protein
TRBV12-3/TRBV12-4,many,TRBD1,TRBJ1-6,16,TGTGCCAGCAGTTCAGGACAGGGGGCATTAACTTCACCCCTCCACTTT,CASSSGQGALTSPLHF
TRBV2,NA,NA,TRBJ1-6,13,TGCGCCAGCAGTGAAAGGTTAAGTTCACCCCTCCACTTT,CASSERLSSPLHF
TRBV2,few,NA,TRBJ2-5,14,TGTGCCAGCAGTTCGATTCCGACCTTAGGGACCCAGTACTTC,CASSSIPTLGTQYF
TRBV12-3/TRBV12-4,NA,NA,TRBJ1-4,14,TGTGCCAGCAGTTTATTAGGAACTAATGAAAAACTGTTTTTT,CASSLLGTNEKLFF
TRBV20-1,few,NA,TRBJ1-2,15,TGCAGTGCTAGAGACCGGGCTGGAAAATCTATGGGCTACACCTTC,CSARDRAGKSMGYTF
TRBV10-3,many,NA,TRBJ2-7,18,TGTGCCATCAGTGAGTCTCAAGTTCTCCGTCGTGGGCCCTACGAGCAGTACTTC,CAISESQVLRRGPYEQYF
TRBV5-1,NA,NA,TRBJ1-2,14,TGCGCCAGCAGCTTGTTACCAGGGGACTATGGCTACACCTTC,CASSLLPGDYGYTF
TRBV6-2/TRBV6-3,few,NA,TRBJ2-1,16,TGTGCCAGCAGTTATAATCTCGGTTCCTCCTACAATGAGCAGTTCTTC,CASSYNLGSSYNEQFF
TRBV20-1,NA,TRBD1,TRBJ1-6,15,TGCAGTCCTAGACGGACAGGGTATATTCTTTCACCCCTCCACTTT,CSPRRTGYILSPLHF
TRBV12-3/TRBV12-4,few,TRBD2,TRBJ2-7,18,TGTGCCAGCAGCCAACTCCTCTTGACTAGCGGGGGACACTACGAGCAGTACTTC,CASSQLLLTSGGHYEQYF
TRBV5-1,NA,NA,TRBJ1-1,14,TGCGCCAGCAGCTCCACCGGGGGGGACACTGAAGCTTTCTTT,CASSSTGGDTEAFF
TRBV11-2,many,NA,TRBJ2-1,11,TGTGCCAGCAGCTTAGAGAATGAGCAGTTCTTC,CASSLENEQFF
TRBV15,NA,NA,TRBJ2-7,13,TGTGCCACTAGAAGCAGGGAGCACTACGAGCAGTACTTC,CATRSREHYEQYF
TRBV2,few,TRBD1,TRBJ2-3,14,TGCGCCAGCAGCCAGGGGGCCCTCACAGATACGCAGTATTTT,CASSQGALTDTQYF
TRBV7-3,few,TRBD1,TRBJ2-3,17,TGTGCCAGCAGCTTATTCCCGGACAGGGGTTTGTCAGATACGCAGTATTTT,CASSLFPDRGLSDTQYF
TRBV18,few,TRBD1,TRBJ1-2,13,TGTGCCAGCTCACCTACAGGGGCCTATGGCTACACCTTC,CASSPTGAYGYTF
TRBV7-2,many,NA,TRBJ2-3,16,TGTGCCAGCAGCGAGGTTGGGGGGCTCCAGACAGATACGCAGTATTTT,CASSEVGGLQTDTQYF
TRBV6-5,NA,TRBD1,TRBJ2-4,14,TGTGCCAGCAGTTCCGGGACAGTCAGGAACCCTCAGTACTTC,CASSSGTVRNPQYF
TRBV18,few,TRBD2,TRBJ2-7,15,TGTGCCAGCTCACCGGGACTAGCGGGGATCTACGAGCAGTACTTC,CASSPGLAGIYEQYF
TRBV20-1,NA,NA,TRBJ1-1,13,TGCAGTGCTCGGGCAGGAGCTAACACTGAAGCTTTCTTT,CSARAGANTEAFF
TRBV2,many,NA,TRBJ1-6,14,TGTGCCAGCAGGCTCGCAGAAGCTAATTCACCCCTCCACTTT,CASRLAEANSPLHF
TRBV3-1,NA,TRBD1,TRBJ2-3,15,TGTGCCAGCAGCCAACAAACAGGGGACACAGATACGCAGTATTTT,CASSQQTGDTDTQYF
TRBV5-1,few,NA,TRBJ2-1,17,TGCGCCAGCAGCGGCGAACCGTCAGGGGTGGCCTACAATGAGCAGTTCTTC,CASSGEPSGVAYNEQFF
TRBV29-1,NA,TRBD1,TRBJ2-2,14,TGCAGCGTTGAAGAGCCACAGGGGACCGGGGAGCTGTTTTTT,CSVEEPQGTGELFF
TRBV10-1,NA,TRBD1,TRBJ1-2,14,TGCGCCACCGCCGGAGACGGGACAGGATATGGCTACACCTTC,CATAGDGTGYGYTF